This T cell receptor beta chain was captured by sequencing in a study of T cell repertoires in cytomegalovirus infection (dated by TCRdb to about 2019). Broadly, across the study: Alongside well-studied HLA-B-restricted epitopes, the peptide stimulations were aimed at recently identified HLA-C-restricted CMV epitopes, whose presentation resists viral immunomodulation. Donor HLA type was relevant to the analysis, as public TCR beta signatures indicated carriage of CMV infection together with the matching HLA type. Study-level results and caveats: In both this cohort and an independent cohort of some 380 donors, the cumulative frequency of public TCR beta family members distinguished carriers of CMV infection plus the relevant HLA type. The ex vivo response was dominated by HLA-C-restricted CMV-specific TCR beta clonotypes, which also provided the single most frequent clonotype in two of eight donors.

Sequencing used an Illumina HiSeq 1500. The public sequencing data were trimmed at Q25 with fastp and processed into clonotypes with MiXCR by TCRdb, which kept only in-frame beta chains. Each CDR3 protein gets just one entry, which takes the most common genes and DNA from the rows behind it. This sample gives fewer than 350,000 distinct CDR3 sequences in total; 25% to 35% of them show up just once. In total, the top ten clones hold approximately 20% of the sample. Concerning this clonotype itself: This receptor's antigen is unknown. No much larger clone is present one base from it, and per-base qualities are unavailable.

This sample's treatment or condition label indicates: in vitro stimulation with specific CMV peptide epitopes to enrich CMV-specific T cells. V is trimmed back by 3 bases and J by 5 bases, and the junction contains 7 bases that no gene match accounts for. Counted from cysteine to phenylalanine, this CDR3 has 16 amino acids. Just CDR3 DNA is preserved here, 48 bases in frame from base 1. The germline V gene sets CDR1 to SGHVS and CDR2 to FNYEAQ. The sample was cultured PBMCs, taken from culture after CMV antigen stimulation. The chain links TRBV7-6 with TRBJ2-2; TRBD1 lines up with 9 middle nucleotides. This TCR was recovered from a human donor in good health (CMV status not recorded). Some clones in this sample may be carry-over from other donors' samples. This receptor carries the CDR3 CASSLGTGPTTGELFF. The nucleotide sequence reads TGTGCCAGCAGCTTGGGGACAGGGCCGACGACCGGGGAGCTGTTTTTT.